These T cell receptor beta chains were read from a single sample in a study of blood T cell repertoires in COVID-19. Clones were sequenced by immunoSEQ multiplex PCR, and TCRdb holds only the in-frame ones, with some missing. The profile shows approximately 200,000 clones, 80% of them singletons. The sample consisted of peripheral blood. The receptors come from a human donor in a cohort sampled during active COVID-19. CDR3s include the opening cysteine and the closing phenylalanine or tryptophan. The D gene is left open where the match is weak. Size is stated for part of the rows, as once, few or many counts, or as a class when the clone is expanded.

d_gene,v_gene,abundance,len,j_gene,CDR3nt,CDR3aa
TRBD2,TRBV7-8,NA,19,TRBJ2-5,TGTGCCAGCAGCTTAGTAGGTACTAGCGGGAGACTCCTGGGTGAGACCCAGTACTTC,CASSLVGTSGRLLGETQYF
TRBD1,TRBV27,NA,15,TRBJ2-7,TGTGCCAGCAGTCTCCTAGGACAGGGTCAATACGAGCAGTACTTC,CASSLLGQGQYEQYF
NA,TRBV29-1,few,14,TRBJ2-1,TGCAGCGTTGAGGGGGCTCTGGGGCACAATGAGCAGTTCTTC,CSVEGALGHNEQFF
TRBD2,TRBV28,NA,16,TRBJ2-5,TGTGCCAGCAGCCAAGGACTAGCGGGAGGAGGGGAGACCCAGTACTTC,CASSQGLAGGGETQYF
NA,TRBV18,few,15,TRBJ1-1,TGTGCCAGCTCACCGGACATGACACAAAACACTGAAGCTTTCTTT,CASSPDMTQNTEAFF
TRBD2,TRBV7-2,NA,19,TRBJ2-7,TGTGCCAGCAGCTTAGCGCTCTTTCACCCGGCGGGAGGCCTTTACGAGCAGTACTTC,CASSLALFHPAGGLYEQYF
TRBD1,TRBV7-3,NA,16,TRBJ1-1,TGTGCCAGCAGCTTAGACCGGGACAGCATGAACACTGAAGCTTTCTTT,CASSLDRDSMNTEAFF
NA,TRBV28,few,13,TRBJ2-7,TGTGCCAGCAGTTTACCGGGAAAATACGAGCAGTACTTC,CASSLPGKYEQYF
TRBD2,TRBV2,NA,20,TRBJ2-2,TGTGCCAGCACCTTTGAACCCTACTTCGGACTAGCGGGCAACACCGGGGAGCTGTTTTTT,CASTFEPYFGLAGNTGELFF
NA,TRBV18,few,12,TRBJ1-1,TGTGCCAGCTCGCCTATGAACACTGAAGCTTTCTTT,CASSPMNTEAFF
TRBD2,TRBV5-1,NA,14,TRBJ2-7,TGCGCCAGCAGCTGGGGATCGGGAGGTGGTGAGCAGTACTTC,CASSWGSGGGEQYF
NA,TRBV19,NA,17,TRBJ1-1,TGTGCCAGTAGTATGATCCTGAGGCAGGGGCAAAGCACTGAAGCTTTCTTT,CASSMILRQGQSTEAFF
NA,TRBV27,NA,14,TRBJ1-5,TGTGCCAGCAGAGGGGGTAGAGAGTATCAGCCCCAGCATTTT,CASRGGREYQPQHF
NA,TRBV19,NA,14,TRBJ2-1,TGTGCCAGTACCCTGACGGGATCCTACAATGAGCAGTTCTTC,CASTLTGSYNEQFF
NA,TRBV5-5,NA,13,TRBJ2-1,TGTGCCAGCAGCTTGCTCGGGAACAATGAGCAGTTCTTC,CASSLLGNNEQFF
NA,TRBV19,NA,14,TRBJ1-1,TGTGCCAGTAGAAAGGGGGTCACGAACACTGAAGCTTTCTTT,CASRKGVTNTEAFF
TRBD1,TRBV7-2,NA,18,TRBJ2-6,TGTGCCAGCAGCAGGCGGGACAGGGGGGACTCTGGGGCCAACGTCCTGACTTTC,CASSRRDRGDSGANVLTF
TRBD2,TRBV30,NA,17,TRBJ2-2,TGTGCCTGGAGTGTACGACTAGCGGGAGTGGAAACCGGGGAGCTGTTTTTT,CAWSVRLAGVETGELFF
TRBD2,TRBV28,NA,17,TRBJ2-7,TGTGCCAGCAGTTCCCCCCTCGGACTAGCGGTTTACTACGAGCAGTACTTC,CASSSPLGLAVYYEQYF
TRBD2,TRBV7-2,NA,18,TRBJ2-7,TGTGCCAGCAGCTTAGTAGGGGGACTAGCGGGAGGTCTGTACGAGCAGTACTTC,CASSLVGGLAGGLYEQYF
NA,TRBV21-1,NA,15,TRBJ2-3,TGTGCCAGCAGCAAAGGACGGGGGAGCACAGATACGCAGTATTTT,CASSKGRGSTDTQYF
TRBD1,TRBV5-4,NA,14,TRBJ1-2,TGTGCCAGCAGCCCACCGAACAGGGGGGAAGGCTACACCTTC,CASSPPNRGEGYTF
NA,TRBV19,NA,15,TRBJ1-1,TGTGCCAGTACCCTTAGGCAGGGCCTGAACACTGAAGCTTTCTTT,CASTLRQGLNTEAFF
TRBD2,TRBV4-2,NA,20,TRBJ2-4,TGTGCCAGCAGCCAAGGGGCAGGACTAGCGGGAATGGGGGCCAAAAACATTCAGTACTTC,CASSQGAGLAGMGAKNIQYF
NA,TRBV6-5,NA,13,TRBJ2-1,TGTGCCAGCAGTTACGGGAGGAGTAATGAGCAGTTCTTC,CASSYGRSNEQFF
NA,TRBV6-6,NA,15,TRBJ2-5,TGTGCCAGCAGTTACCTGGGACTTTACGGAGAGACCCAGTACTTC,CASSYLGLYGETQYF
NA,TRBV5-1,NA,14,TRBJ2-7,TGCGCCAGCAGCTTGTTTCAGGCGATGAGCGAGCAGTACTTC,CASSLFQAMSEQYF
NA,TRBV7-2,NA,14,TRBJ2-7,TGTGCCAGCAGCTCCGGGACGGGAGACTACGAGCAGTACTTC,CASSSGTGDYEQYF
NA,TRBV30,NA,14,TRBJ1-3,TGTGCCTGGAACTTCGGGTCGGGTGGAAACACCATATATTTT,CAWNFGSGGNTIYF
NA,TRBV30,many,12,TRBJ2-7,TGTGCCGGAATGACAGGATGGTACGAGCAGTACTTC,CAGMTGWYEQYF
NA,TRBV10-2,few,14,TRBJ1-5,TGCGCCACAAGGCAGGGTGGGAGCAATCAGCCCCAGCATTTT,CATRQGGSNQPQHF
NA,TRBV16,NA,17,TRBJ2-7,TGTGCCAGCAGCCATCCGACGAGGGGGCGGGAGGCCTACGAGCAGTACTTC,CASSHPTRGREAYEQYF
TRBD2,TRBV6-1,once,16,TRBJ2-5,TGTGCCAGCAGTGAAGGGTTACTAGCGACCCAAGAGACCCAGTACTTC,CASSEGLLATQETQYF
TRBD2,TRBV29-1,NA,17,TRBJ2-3,TGCAGCGTTGAAGCGTCCGGGACTAGCGGGAGAACAGATACGCAGTATTTT,CSVEASGTSGRTDTQYF
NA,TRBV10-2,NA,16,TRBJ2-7,TGCGCCAGCAGTGAACATTCAGGGGTGGGAAGGTACGAGCAGTACTTC,CASSEHSGVGRYEQYF
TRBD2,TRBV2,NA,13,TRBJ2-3,TGTGCCAGCGGGCGGGAGGGCACAGATACGCAGTATTTT,CASGREGTDTQYF
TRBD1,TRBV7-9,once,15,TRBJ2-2,TGTGCCAGCAGCTCACGACAGGGGGTAGCCGGGGAGCTGTTTTTT,CASSSRQGVAGELFF
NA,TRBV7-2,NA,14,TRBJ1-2,TGTGCCAGCAGCTTAGAGAGCAGGGCATCTGGCTACACCTTC,CASSLESRASGYTF
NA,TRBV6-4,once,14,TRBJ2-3,TGTGCCAGCAGTGTGGCTCTTAGCACAGATACGCAGTATTTT,CASSVALSTDTQYF
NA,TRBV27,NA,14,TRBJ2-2,TGTGCCAGCAGTTTCTCCCCTAACACCGGGGAGCTGTTTTTT,CASSFSPNTGELFF
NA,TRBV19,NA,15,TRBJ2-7,TGTGCCAGTAGTACCCGCGTGGGCGTGGAGGGAGAGCAGTACTTC,CASSTRVGVEGEQYF
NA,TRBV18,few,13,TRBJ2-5,TGTGCCAGCTCACCCGGGGTTAGCGAGACCCAGTACTTC,CASSPGVSETQYF
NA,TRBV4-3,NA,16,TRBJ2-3,TGCGCCAGCAGCCAAGCGGTGGGCTCCGAGAAAGATACGCAGTATTTT,CASSQAVGSEKDTQYF
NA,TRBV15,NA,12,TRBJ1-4,TGTGCCACCAGCAGGTATAATGAAAAACTGTTTTTT,CATSRYNEKLFF
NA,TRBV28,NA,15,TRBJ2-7,TGTGCCAGCAGTTGGGGCCTAGCGCCATCCTACGAGCAGTACTTC,CASSWGLAPSYEQYF
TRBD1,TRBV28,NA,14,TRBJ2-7,TGTGCCAGCAAATTTCGACAGGGGCGTTACGAGCAGTACTTC,CASKFRQGRYEQYF
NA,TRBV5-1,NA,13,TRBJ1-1,TGCGCCAGCAGCCTTACTACGAACACTGAAGCTTTCTTT,CASSLTTNTEAFF
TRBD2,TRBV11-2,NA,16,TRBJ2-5,TGTGCCAGCAGCCCCTTAGGGGCGGGAGGGTCGGAGACCCAGTACTTC,CASSPLGAGGSETQYF
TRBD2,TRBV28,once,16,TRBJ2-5,TGTGCCAGCAGCTACCCCGGGACTAGTGATCAAGAGACCCAGTACTTC,CASSYPGTSDQETQYF
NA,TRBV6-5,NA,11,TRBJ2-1,TGTGCCAGCAGTTACACGGGTGAGCAGTTCTTC,CASSYTGEQFF
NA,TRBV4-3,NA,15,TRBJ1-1,TGCGCCAGCAGCCCCGGCGCGGGGGTGAGGACTGAAGCTTTCTTT,CASSPGAGVRTEAFF
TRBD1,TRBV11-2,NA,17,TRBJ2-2,TGTGCCAGCAGCTCCTCACTACCCCGACAGGGCGCCGGGGAGCTGTTTTTT,CASSSSLPRQGAGELFF
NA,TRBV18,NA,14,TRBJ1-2,TGTGCCAGCTCACCACCGTTTCGGAACTATGGCTACACCTTC,CASSPPFRNYGYTF
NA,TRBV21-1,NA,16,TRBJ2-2,TGTGCCAGCAGGCCCGGTGGCAGGGGGCACACCGGGGAGCTGTTTTTT,CASRPGGRGHTGELFF
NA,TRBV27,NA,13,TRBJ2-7,TGTGCCAGCAGATCGACATCCTCCTACGAGCAGTACTTC,CASRSTSSYEQYF
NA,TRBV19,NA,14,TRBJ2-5,TGTGCCAGTAGTACACGGACAGTGGGGGAGACCCAGTACTTC,CASSTRTVGETQYF
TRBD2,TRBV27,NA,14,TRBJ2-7,TGTGCCAGCAGTTCTAGGCATGGGGGGGACGAGCAGTACTTC,CASSSRHGGDEQYF
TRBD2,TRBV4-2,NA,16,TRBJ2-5,TGTGCCAGCAGCCAAGATCTAGCGGGGCGAGGAGAGACCCAGTACTTC,CASSQDLAGRGETQYF
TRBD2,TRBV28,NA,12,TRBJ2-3,TGTGCCAGCAGTACTAGCGTTTATACGCAGTATTTT,CASSTSVYTQYF